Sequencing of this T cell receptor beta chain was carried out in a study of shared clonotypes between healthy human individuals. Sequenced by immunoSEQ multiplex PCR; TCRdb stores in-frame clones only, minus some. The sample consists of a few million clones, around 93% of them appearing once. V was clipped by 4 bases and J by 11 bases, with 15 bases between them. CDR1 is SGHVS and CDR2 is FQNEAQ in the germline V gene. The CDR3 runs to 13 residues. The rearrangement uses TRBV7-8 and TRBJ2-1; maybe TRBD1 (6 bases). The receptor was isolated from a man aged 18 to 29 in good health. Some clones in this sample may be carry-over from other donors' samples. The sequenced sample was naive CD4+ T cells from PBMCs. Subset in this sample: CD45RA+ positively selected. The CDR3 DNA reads TGTGCCAGCAGCTCTAGGACAGACGTTAAGCAGTTCTTC. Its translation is CASSSRTDVKQFF.